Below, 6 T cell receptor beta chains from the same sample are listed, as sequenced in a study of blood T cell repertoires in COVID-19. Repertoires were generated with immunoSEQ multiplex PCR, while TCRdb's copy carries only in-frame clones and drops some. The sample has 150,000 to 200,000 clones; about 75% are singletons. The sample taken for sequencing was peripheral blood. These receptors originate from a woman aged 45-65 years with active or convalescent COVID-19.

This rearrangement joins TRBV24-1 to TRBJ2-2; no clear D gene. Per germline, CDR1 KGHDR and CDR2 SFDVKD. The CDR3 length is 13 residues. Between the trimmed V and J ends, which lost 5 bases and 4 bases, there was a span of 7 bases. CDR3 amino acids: CATSVTVTGELFF. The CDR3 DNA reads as TGTGCCACCAGTGTTACGGTCACCGGGGAGCTGTTTTTT.

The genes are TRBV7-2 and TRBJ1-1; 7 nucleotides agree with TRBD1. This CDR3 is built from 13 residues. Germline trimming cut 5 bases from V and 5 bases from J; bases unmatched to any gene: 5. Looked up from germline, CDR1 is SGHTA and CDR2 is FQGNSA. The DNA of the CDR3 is TGTGCCAGCAGCACATCACAGGGGACTGAAGCTTTCTTT. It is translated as CASSTSQGTEAFF.

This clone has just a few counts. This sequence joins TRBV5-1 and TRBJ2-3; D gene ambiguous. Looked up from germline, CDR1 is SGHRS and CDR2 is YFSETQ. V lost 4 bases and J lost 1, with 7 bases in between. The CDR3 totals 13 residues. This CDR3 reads CASSPAGTDTQYF. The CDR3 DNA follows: TGCGCCAGCAGCCCGGCGGGCACAGATACGCAGTATTTT. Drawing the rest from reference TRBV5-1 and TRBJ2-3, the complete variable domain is KAGVTQTPRYLIKTRGQQVTLSCSPISGHRSVSWYQQTPGQGLQFLFEYFSETQRNKGNFPGRFSGRQFSNSRSEMNVSTLELGDSALYLCASSPAGTDTQYFGPGTRLTVL.

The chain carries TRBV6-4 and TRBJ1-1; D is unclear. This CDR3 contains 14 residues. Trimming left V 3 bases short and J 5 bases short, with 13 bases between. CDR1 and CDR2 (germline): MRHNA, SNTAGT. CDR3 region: CASSEHFSGTEAFF. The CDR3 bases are TGTGCCAGCAGTGAACACTTCTCGGGTACTGAAGCTTTCTTT.

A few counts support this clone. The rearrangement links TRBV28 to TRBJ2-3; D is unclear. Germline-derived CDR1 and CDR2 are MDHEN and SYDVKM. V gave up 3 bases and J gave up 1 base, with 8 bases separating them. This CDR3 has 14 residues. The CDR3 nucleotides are TGTGCCAGCAGTTTTATAGCTGGCACAGATACGCAGTATTTT. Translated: CASSFIAGTDTQYF.

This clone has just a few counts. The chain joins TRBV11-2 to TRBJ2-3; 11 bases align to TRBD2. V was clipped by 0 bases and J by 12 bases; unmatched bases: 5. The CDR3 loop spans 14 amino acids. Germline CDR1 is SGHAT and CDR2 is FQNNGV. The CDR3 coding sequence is TGTGCCAGCAGCTTAGACTTGACTAGCGGGACCCAGTATTTT. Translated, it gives CASSLDLTSGTQYF.